The 24 T cell receptor beta chains given below trace back to one sample, sequenced in a study of monozygotic twins with inflammatory bowel disease. TCRdb processed the 5' RACE reads again and assigns one entry to each CDR3 protein, with no DNA. Its table lists about 450,000 distinct CDR3 sequences. Sequenced: blood. These receptors came from a human donor with ulcerative colitis or Crohn's disease, or a healthy co-twin of an affected twin (not recorded which).

The V gene is TRBV7-9, the J gene TRBJ2-1. CDR1 SEHNR and CDR2 FQNEAQ come from the germline V gene (reference sequence). This CDR3 spans 13 amino acids. The CDR3 sequence: CASSFQTDSEQFF.

The chain combines TRBV4-1 with TRBJ2-7. There are 16 residues in the CDR3. Looked up from germline, CDR1 is MGHRA and CDR2 is YSYEKL. The CDR3 loop reads CASSQDVWGNPYEQYF.

The rearrangement links TRBV28 to TRBJ2-7; TCRdb picks TRBD1, but there is no DNA to check that call. The CDR3 is 11 residues long. Looked up from germline, CDR1 is MDHEN and CDR2 is SYDVKM. CDR3 protein: CAIGRTHEQYF.

V is TRBV7-8 and J is TRBJ2-1. The CDR3 is made up of 13 amino acids. The germline V gene encodes CDR1 SGHVS and CDR2 FQNEAQ. The CDR3 spells CASSSLLGDEQFF.

The CDR3: CASSLLGLAETQYF. The gene calls are TRBV5-1 and TRBJ2-5; TCRdb calls TRBD2, which cannot be checked without DNA. CDR1 and CDR2 from the germline V gene are SGHRS and YFSETQ. This CDR3 has 14 amino acids. Drawing the rest from reference TRBV5-1 and TRBJ2-5, the complete variable domain is KAGVTQTPRYLIKTRGQQVTLSCSPISGHRSVSWYQQTPGQGLQFLFEYFSETQRNKGNFPGRFSGRQFSNSRSEMNVSTLELGDSALYLCASSLLGLAETQYFGPGTRLLVL.

The CDR3 sequence is CASSYGQGNTGELFF. The rearrangement uses TRBV7-9 and TRBJ2-2; checking the TCRdb D call of TRBD1 is not possible without DNA. This CDR3 region has 15 residues. Germline V CDR1 and CDR2: SEHNR, FQNEAQ (reference sequence).

The rearrangement uses TRBV29-1 and TRBJ1-2. Germline values: CDR1 SQVTM, CDR2 ANQGSEA. This CDR3 has 13 residues. This CDR3 reads CSAVSSGPYGYTF.

This sequence joins TRBV12-3 or TRBV12-4 and TRBJ1-2; TCRdb indicates TRBD1, and absent DNA this call remains unverified. CDR3 length equals 15 residues. This chain's CDR3 is CASSHSGTTNYGYTF.

The chain links TRBV11-1 to TRBJ1-1; no DNA is available, so the TRBD1 call from TCRdb remains unchecked. Germline V gene lookup returns CDR1 SGHAT and CDR2 FQDESV (reference sequence). CDR3 size: 14 residues. This chain's CDR3 is CASSWDTGNTEAFF.

This chain links TRBV5-1 with TRBJ2-7; lacking DNA, the TRBD1 call made by TCRdb goes unchecked. CDR1 and CDR2 (germline): SGHRS, YFSETQ. This CDR3 has 15 residues. CDR3 sequence: CASSPMVGQTYEQYF.

V usage is TRBV5-5 and J usage is TRBJ1-4; no DNA is available, so the TRBD1 call from TCRdb remains unchecked. The CDR3 covers 16 residues. Germline V gene sequence: CDR1 SGHKS, CDR2 YYEKEE (reference sequence). The chain's CDR3 is CASSLGGGQLNEKLFF.

The chain employs TRBV12-3 or TRBV12-4 and TRBJ2-6; TCRdb returns TRBD1, unconfirmable since there is no DNA. This CDR3 is built from 18 residues. The CDR3 loop reads CASSPGTGSKDGANVLTF.

The V and J genes are TRBV6-5 and TRBJ2-3; TCRdb lists TRBD1, though no DNA is available to test this call. The germline CDR1 and CDR2 sequences are MNHEY and SVGAGI. CDR3 length equals 16 residues. CDR3 sequence reads: CASSTRRAQRPDTQYF.

The chain couples TRBV7-2 to TRBJ2-7; TCRdb designates TRBD1, a call that cannot be tested without DNA. This CDR3 is built from 14 residues. Germline assignment: CDR1 SGHTA and CDR2 FQGNSA. The CDR3 spells CASSLVVGQYEQYF.

V and J are TRBV7-9 and TRBJ2-1; the TCRdb call, TRBD1, lacks DNA for checking. CDR1 and CDR2 (germline): SEHNR, FQNEAQ (reference sequence). CDR3 length: 17 residues. The CDR3 is CASSLAGGVSSYNEQFF.

This chain uses TRBV5-4 with TRBJ2-5; TCRdb lists TRBD2, though no DNA is available to test this call. The germline CDR1 and CDR2 sequences are SGHNT and YYREEE (reference sequence). CDR3 size: 15 residues. This CDR3 is CASSPITSGQETQYF.

The chain is built from TRBV12-3 or TRBV12-4 and TRBJ1-6; no DNA is available, so the TRBD1 call from TCRdb remains unchecked. The CDR3 runs to 15 residues. The CDR3 sequence is CASRPPGQGNSPLHF.

The V gene is TRBV6-2 or TRBV6-3, the J gene TRBJ2-1; with no DNA, the TCRdb D assignment of TRBD2 cannot be verified. This CDR3 region has 15 residues. From germline, CDR1 is MNHEY and CDR2 SVGEGT. The chain's CDR3 is CASSYSAGGYNEQFF.

The chain recombines TRBV4-1 with TRBJ2-7. CDR1 is MGHRA and CDR2 is YSYEKL in the germline V gene. There are 15 residues in the CDR3. The CDR3 sequence is CASSQAMTQDYEQYF.

The V gene is TRBV27, the J gene TRBJ1-4; the D gene TCRdb calls, TRBD1, cannot be checked with no DNA. CDR3 size: 14 residues. CDR1 is MNHEY and CDR2 is SMNVEV in the germline V gene (reference sequence). The chain's CDR3 is CASSPGFANEKLFF.

The J gene is TRBJ2-5, the V gene TRBV20-1; TCRdb lists TRBD2, though no DNA is available to test this call. CDR3 length: 15 amino acids. Germline V gene sequence: CDR1 DFQATT, CDR2 SNEGSKA (reference sequence). CDR3 region: CSARDLGRAQETQYF.

The V gene is TRBV11-2, the J gene TRBJ2-2; the TCRdb call, TRBD2, lacks DNA for checking. Germline V CDR1 and CDR2: SGHAT, FQNNGV. The CDR3 runs 17 residues. This CDR3 reads CASRFTGTSPSTGELFF.

V gene TRBV7-8 combines with J gene TRBJ1-5. Germline assignment: CDR1 SGHVS and CDR2 FQNEAQ. The CDR3 has 16 amino acids. CDR3 region: CASSFQTVVSNQPQHF.

CDR3 protein: CASSQGRSLGIQYF. This chain connects TRBV4-3 to TRBJ2-4. CDR3 length equals 14 residues. Germline CDR1 and CDR2: LGHNA and YSLEER.